This TCR beta chain was recovered during a study of cytomegalovirus exposure and HLA in healthy donors. In the study overall: Later, an analysis reported that the 95 to 150 validation repertoires had used the same platform as the roughly 720 first-cohort repertoires.

Some clones are missing from TCRdb's copy, which holds only in-frame ones; the method was immunoSEQ multiplex PCR. The sample contains 200,000 to 250,000 clones, over 70% of which appear only once. Concerning this clone itself: Its target is unknown.

General study points: Most TCRs appeared rarely, but some public TCRs recurred in many donors.

J was trimmed by 7 bases and V by 2 bases; bases with no gene match: 5. The CDR3 consists of 14 residues. From germline, CDR1 is SGDLS and CDR2 YYNGEE. Sample: PBMCs. This chain uses TRBV9 with TRBJ1-2, with 10 nucleotides matching TRBD1. The clonotype was recovered from a young woman in good health and CMV-seropositive. This chain's CDR3 is CASSVWDRGSGYTF. The CDR3 DNA follows: TGTGCCAGCAGCGTTTGGGACAGGGGATCTGGCTACACCTTC.